Each of the 21 T cell receptor beta chains below was sequenced from the same sample in a study of cytotoxic CD8 clonotypes in ibrutinib-treated CLL. Method: immunoSEQ multiplex PCR; TCRdb's copy keeps in-frame clones and lacks some. The sample lists tens of thousands of clones; around 81% were seen once. The specimen comprised PBMCs, sampled at disease progression, from a patient treated with ibrutinib. These receptors all come from a human donor with chronic lymphocytic leukemia.

Details on this clone: The junction does not match germline at one end; this may be a read error. The chain has TRBV2 and TRBJ2-7; D is ambiguous. CDR1 and CDR2 (germline): SNHLY, FYNNEI. This CDR3 contains 12 residues. CDR3 protein: CASTEETYGQYF. The CDR3 coding sequence is TGTGCCAGCACCGAGGAGACCTACGGGCAGTACTTC.

V and J are TRBV19 and TRBJ2-7, with 10 bases that match TRBD2. After removal of 3 bases from V and 2 bases from J, the junction contained 10 bases not matched to a gene. Per the germline V gene, CDR1 is LNHDA and CDR2 is SQIVND (reference sequence). The CDR3 has 17 amino acids. The CDR3 spells CASSMDLAGALTYEQYF. The CDR3 region has the DNA TGTGCCAGTAGTATGGATCTAGCGGGGGCTCTAACCTACGAGCAGTACTTC.

This sequence joins TRBV4-2 and TRBJ2-7; D is unresolved. The length of the CDR3 is 16 residues. Germline V gene data show CDR1 as LGHNA and CDR2 as YNFKEQ. Trimming stripped 5 bases from V and 2 bases from J, with 19 bases between. The CDR3 DNA reads as TGTGCCAGCAGCGACCCTGGACGCCGTGCAACCTACGAGCAGTACTTC. Translating it yields CASSDPGRRATYEQYF.

The chain combines TRBV5-6 with TRBJ1-2; D call uncertain. Germline CDR1 is SGHDT and CDR2 is YYEEEE. Trimming left V 1 base short and J 7 bases short, with 11 bases between. This CDR3 has 13 amino acids. The CDR3, as DNA: TGTGCCAGCAGCTTGACCTCGGCTGGTGGCTACACCTTC. This codes for CASSLTSAGGYTF.

Note on this clone: A junction end diverges from the germline sequence, so it may reflect a read error. The rearrangement uses TRBV4-2 and TRBJ1-1, with TRBD1 identical over 7 bases. The CDR3 runs 16 residues. The germline gives CDR1 LGHNA, CDR2 YNFKEQ. The CDR3 region is CASSQDEVRTGYSPVF. The CDR3 DNA sequence: TGTGCCAGCAGCCAAGATGAAGTGCGGACAGGTTATTCACCGGTGTTT.

V is TRBV28 and J is TRBJ1-2; D is perhaps TRBD1 (5 bases). Germline CDR1 is MDHEN and CDR2 is SYDVKM. The length of the CDR3 is 15 residues. Deletions cut 4 bases from V and 2 bases from J, with 14 bases between. CDR3 protein: CASSSGTAINYGYTF. In nucleotides, the CDR3 is TGTGCCAGCAGTTCCGGGACGGCTATAAACTATGGCTACACCTTC.

The CDR3 nucleotides are TGTGCCAGCAGCTTGGGGAACTCTGGGGCCAACGTCCTGACTTTC. It encodes CASSLGNSGANVLTF. V usage is TRBV5-6 and J usage is TRBJ2-6; D is unresolved. Germline loops: CDR1 SGHDT, CDR2 YYEEEE. The CDR3 is made up of 15 amino acids. Trimming removed 0 bases at V and 0 bases at J, with 4 bases between.

V and J are TRBV28 and TRBJ2-2, with TRBD1 matching 10 bases. The junction had 7 bases not matched to a gene; V was cut back by 7 bases and J by 2 bases. The CDR3 is made up of 16 amino acids. CDR1 MDHEN and CDR2 SYDVKM come from the germline V gene. CDR3: CASKMTGGLNTGELFF. DNA for the CDR3: TGTGCCAGCAAGATGACAGGGGGCCTTAACACCGGGGAGCTGTTTTTT. The full variable domain, in which reference TRBV28 and TRBJ2-2 provide the parts outside the CDR3, is DVKVTQSSRYLVKRTGEKVFLECVQDMDHENMFWYRQDPGLGLRLIYFSYDVKMKEKGDIPEGYSVSREKKERFSLILESASTNQTSMYLCASKMTGGLNTGELFFGEGSRLTVL.

This chain joins TRBV28 and TRBJ2-1; 10 nucleotides agree with TRBD2. The CDR3 extends over 15 amino acids. Germline V gene lookup returns CDR1 MDHEN and CDR2 SYDVKM. The J segment lost 4 bases and the V segment lost 3 bases, leaving 3 bases of the junction unmatched. The CDR3 DNA follows: TGTGCCAGCAGTTTCGGGACTAGCGCTTACAATGAGCAGTTCTTC. This codes for CASSFGTSAYNEQFF.

This chain joins TRBV4-1 and TRBJ2-5; no clear D gene. The germline CDR1 and CDR2 sequences are MGHRA and YSYEKL. The CDR3 is 12 amino acids. Between the trimmed V and J ends, which lost 1 base and 5 bases, there was a span of 5 bases. CDR3 residues: CASSQVRETQYF. The CDR3 DNA reads as TGCGCCAGCAGCCAAGTCCGCGAGACCCAGTACTTC.

The chain joins TRBV10-3 to TRBJ1-3; D is undetermined. The length of the CDR3 is 17 residues. Germline V lookup: CDR1 ENHRY, CDR2 SYGVKD. Between the trimmed V and J ends, which lost 2 bases and 1 base, there was a span of 15 bases. The CDR3 coding sequence is TGTGCCATCAGTGAGAGGGTGGCCGGCAGATCTGGAAACACCATATATTTT. Encoded protein: CAISERVAGRSGNTIYF.

This chain uses TRBV18 with TRBJ2-1, with TRBD1 identical over 11 bases. Germline CDR1 KGHSH, CDR2 LQKENI. CDR3 size: 15 residues. Trimming removed 6 bases from V and 7 bases from J; junction bases left unmatched: 8. The CDR3 loop reads CASSLGQGAGNEQFF. The CDR3 DNA sequence: TGTGCCAGCTCCCTCGGACAGGGGGCAGGGAATGAGCAGTTCTTC. The full variable domain, with the rest looked up from reference TRBV18 and TRBJ2-1, is NAGVMQNPRHLVRRRGQEARLRCSPMKGHSHVYWYRQLPEEGLKFMVYLQKENIIDESGMPKERFSAEFPKEGPSILRIQQVVRGDSAAYFCASSLGQGAGNEQFFGPGTRLTVL.

The chain recombines TRBV10-2 with TRBJ2-7; TRBD2 aligns across 7 bases. The CDR3 loop spans 20 amino acids. Germline values: CDR1 WSHSY, CDR2 SAAADI. V lost 8 bases to trimming and J lost 6 bases; unmatched junction nucleotides: 31. CDR3: CASSPGLLTPKLRRFFEQYF. The CDR3 nucleotides read TGCGCCAGCTCCCCGGGACTACTAACACCAAAACTTCGAAGGTTCTTCGAGCAGTACTTC.

V and J are TRBV2 and TRBJ2-1; D is perhaps TRBD1 or TRBD2 (5 bases each). In germline, CDR1 is SNHLY, CDR2 FYNNEI. V lost 7 bases, J lost 7 bases, and 14 bases lay in between. The CDR3 consists of 13 residues. The CDR3 DNA reads as TGTGCCAGCAACCGGGACCGCGTTAATGAGCAGTTCTTC. Amino acid sequence: CASNRDRVNEQFF.

V and J are TRBV4-1 and TRBJ1-5; 10 nucleotides align to TRBD1. V lost 3 bases and J lost 10; bases outside the gene matches: 12. This CDR3 spans 16 amino acids. CDR1 is MGHRA, CDR2 YSYEKL, per germline. In nucleotides, the CDR3 is TGCGCCAGCAGCCATGGGACAGGGGAACAGGGCCCACCCCAGCATTTT. As protein: CASSHGTGEQGPPQHF.

A single count supports this clone. DNA for the CDR3: TGTGCCAGCGGGCGCCTGACTAGGACCCAGCATTTT. Translated, it gives CASGRLTRTQHF. V gene TRBV2 combines with J gene TRBJ1-5, with D unclear. The ends were cut back, 8 bases at V and 11 bases at J, with 16 bases in the middle. In germline, CDR1 is SNHLY, CDR2 FYNNEI. CDR3 length: 12 amino acids.

This chain links TRBV7-9 with TRBJ2-1, with D maybe TRBD2 (7 bases). Deletions cut 2 bases from V and 8 bases from J, with 10 bases between. Looked up from germline, CDR1 is SEHNR and CDR2 is FQNEAQ (reference sequence). This CDR3 is built from 13 residues. CDR3 loop: CASSLSGGDEQFF. DNA of the CDR3: TGTGCCAGCAGCTTATCGGGGGGCGATGAGCAGTTCTTC.

This chain links TRBV27 with TRBJ1-1; 8 positions match TRBD1. Unmatched junction bases numbered 8, after V lost 7 bases and J lost 1 base. The CDR3 sequence is 15 residues long. Germline assignment: CDR1 MNHEY and CDR2 SMNVEV (reference sequence). The CDR3 protein is CASIPLGTGNTEAFF. The CDR3 DNA follows: TGTGCCAGCATTCCATTGGGGACAGGGAACACTGAAGCTTTCTTT.

The chain recombines TRBV5-1 with TRBJ2-7; D may be TRBD1 or TRBD2 (5 bases each). CDR1 SGHRS and CDR2 YFSETQ come from the germline V gene. The CDR3 has 14 amino acids. With 4 bases removed from V and 3 bases from J, the gap between germline ends came to 14 bases. In DNA form, the CDR3 reads TGCGCCAGCAGCCCCCGGGACCTGGTCTACGAGCAGTACTTC. Translating it yields CASSPRDLVYEQYF. Using reference TRBV5-1 and TRBJ2-7 for the parts outside the CDR3, the full variable domain is KAGVTQTPRYLIKTRGQQVTLSCSPISGHRSVSWYQQTPGQGLQFLFEYFSETQRNKGNFPGRFSGRQFSNSRSEMNVSTLELGDSALYLCASSPRDLVYEQYFGPGTRLTVT.

The chain uses TRBV10-1 and TRBJ2-5, with 7 bases identical to TRBD1. CDR1 and CDR2 (germline): WNHNN, SYGVQD (reference sequence). J gave up 3 bases and V 3 bases, and 7 bases lay outside the gene matches. This CDR3 is built from 15 residues. The CDR3 nucleotides are TGCGCCAGCAGTGACCCCCTACAGGGGAAAGAGACCCAGTACTTC. It codes for CASSDPLQGKETQYF.

The chain employs TRBV27 and TRBJ1-1, with D possibly being TRBD1 (5 bases). V lost 3 bases and J lost 0, with 23 bases in between. The CDR3 runs 19 residues. The germline gives CDR1 MNHEY, CDR2 SMNVEV (reference sequence). The CDR3 spells CASSFGRGWRPPVNTEAFF. The CDR3 DNA follows: TGTGCCAGCAGTTTTGGTCGGGGGTGGAGGCCCCCCGTGAACACTGAAGCTTTCTTT.